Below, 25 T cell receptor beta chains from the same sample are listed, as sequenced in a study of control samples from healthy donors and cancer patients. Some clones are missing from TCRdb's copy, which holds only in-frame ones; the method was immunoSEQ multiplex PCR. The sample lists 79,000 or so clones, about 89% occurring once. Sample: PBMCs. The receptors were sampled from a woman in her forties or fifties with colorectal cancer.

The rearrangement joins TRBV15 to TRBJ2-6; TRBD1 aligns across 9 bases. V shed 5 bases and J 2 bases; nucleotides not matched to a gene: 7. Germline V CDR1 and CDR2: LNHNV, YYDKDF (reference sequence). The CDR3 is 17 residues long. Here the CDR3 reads CATSSWTGEAGANVLTF. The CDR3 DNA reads TGTGCCACCAGCTCTTGGACAGGGGAGGCTGGGGCCAACGTCCTGACTTTC. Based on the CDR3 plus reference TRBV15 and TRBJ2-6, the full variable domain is DAMVIQNPRYQVTQFGKPVTLSCSQTLNHNVMYWYQQKSSQAPKLLFHYYDKDFNNEADTPDNFQSRRPNTSFCFLDIRSPGLGDTAMYLCATSSWTGEAGANVLTFGAGSRLTVL.

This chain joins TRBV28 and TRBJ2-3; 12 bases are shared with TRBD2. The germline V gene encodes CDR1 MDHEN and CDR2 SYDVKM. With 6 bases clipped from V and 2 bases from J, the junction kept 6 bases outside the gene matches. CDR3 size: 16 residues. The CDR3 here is CASRDGLAGLTDTQYF. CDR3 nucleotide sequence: TGTGCCAGCAGAGACGGACTAGCGGGACTCACAGATACGCAGTATTTT.

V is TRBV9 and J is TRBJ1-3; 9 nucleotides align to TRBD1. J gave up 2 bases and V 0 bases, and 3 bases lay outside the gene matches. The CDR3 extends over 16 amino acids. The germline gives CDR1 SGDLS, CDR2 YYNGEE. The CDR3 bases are TGTGCCAGCAGCGTAGGCGGACAGGGGCCTGGAAACACCATATATTTT. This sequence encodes CASSVGGQGPGNTIYF.

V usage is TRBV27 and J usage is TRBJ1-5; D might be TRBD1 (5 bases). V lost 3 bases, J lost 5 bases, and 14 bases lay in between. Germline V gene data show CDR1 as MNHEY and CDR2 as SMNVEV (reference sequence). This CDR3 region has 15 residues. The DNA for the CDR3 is TGTGCCAGCAGTTTCAGGCCAGGGCTTCATCAGCCCCAGCATTTT. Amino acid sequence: CASSFRPGLHQPQHF.

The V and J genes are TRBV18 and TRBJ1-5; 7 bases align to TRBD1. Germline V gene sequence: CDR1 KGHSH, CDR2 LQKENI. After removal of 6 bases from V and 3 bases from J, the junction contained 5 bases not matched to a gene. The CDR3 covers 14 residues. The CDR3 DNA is TGTGCCAGCTCGTCGGACAGGAACAATCAGCCCCAGCATTTT. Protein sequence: CASSSDRNNQPQHF.

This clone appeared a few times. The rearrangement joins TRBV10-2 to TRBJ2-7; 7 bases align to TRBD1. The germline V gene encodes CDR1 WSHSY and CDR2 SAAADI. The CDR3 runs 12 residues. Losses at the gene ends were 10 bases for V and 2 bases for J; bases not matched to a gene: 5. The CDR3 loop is CATSGQTYEQYV. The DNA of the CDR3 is TGCGCCACCTCGGGACAGACCTACGAGCAGTACGTC.

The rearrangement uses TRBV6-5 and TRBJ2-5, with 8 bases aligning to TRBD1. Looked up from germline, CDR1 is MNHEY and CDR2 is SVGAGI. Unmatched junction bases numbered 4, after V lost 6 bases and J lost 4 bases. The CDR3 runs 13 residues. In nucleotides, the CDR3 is TGTGCCAGCAGCCAGGGGGCGGGAGAGACCCAGTACTTC. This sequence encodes CASSQGAGETQYF.

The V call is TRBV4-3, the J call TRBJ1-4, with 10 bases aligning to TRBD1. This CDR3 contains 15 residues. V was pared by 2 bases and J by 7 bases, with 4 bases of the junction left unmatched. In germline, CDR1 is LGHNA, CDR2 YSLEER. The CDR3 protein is CASSQYRTGGEKLFF. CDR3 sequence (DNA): TGCGCCAGCAGCCAATACCGGACAGGGGGTGAAAAACTGTTTTTT.

The CDR3 sequence: CASSQDGGEWGEQFF. Written as DNA, the CDR3 is TGCGCCAGCAGCCAAGATGGAGGAGAATGGGGTGAGCAGTTCTTC. The J gene is TRBJ2-1, the V gene TRBV4-3; D possibly corresponds to TRBD2 (5 bases). Germline values: CDR1 LGHNA, CDR2 YSLEER. The CDR3 spans 15 residues. The germline V and J ends were trimmed by 0 bases and 9 bases, with 15 bases remaining between them.

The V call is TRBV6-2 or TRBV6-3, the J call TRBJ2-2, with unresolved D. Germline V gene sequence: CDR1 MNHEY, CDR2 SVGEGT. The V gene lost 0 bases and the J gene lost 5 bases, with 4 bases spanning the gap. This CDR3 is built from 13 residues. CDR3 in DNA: TGTGCCAGCAGTTACTCGGGAACCGGGGAGCTGTTTTTT. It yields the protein CASSYSGTGELFF.

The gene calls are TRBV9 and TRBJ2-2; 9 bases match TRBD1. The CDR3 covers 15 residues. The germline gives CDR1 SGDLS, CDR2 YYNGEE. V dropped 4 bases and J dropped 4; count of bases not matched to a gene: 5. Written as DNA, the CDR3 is TGTGCCAGCAGCTTGGGACAGGGACTCACCGGGGAGCTGTTTTTT. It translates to CASSLGQGLTGELFF.

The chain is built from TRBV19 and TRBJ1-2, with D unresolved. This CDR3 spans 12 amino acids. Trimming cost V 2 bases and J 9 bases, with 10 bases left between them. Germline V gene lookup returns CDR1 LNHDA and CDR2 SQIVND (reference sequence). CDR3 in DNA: TGTGCCAGTAGTATAAAAGGCAGGAGCTACACCTTC. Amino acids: CASSIKGRSYTF.

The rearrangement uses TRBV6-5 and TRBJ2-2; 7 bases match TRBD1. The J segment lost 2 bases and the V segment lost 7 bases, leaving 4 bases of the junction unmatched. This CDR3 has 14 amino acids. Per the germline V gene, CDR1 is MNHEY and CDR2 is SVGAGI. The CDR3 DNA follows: TGTGCCAGCAACAGGGGCCGTAACACCGGGGAGCTGTTTTTT. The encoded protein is CASNRGRNTGELFF.

CDR3 coding DNA: TGCGCCAGCAGCTCGGACAGGGGGGATTCACCCCTCCACTTT. It encodes CASSSDRGDSPLHF. This chain uses TRBV5-1 with TRBJ1-6; TRBD1 matches 10 bases. CDR1 is SGHRS, CDR2 YFSETQ, per germline. The ends lost 3 bases at V and 8 bases at J; junction bases unmatched: 2. The CDR3 extends over 14 amino acids.

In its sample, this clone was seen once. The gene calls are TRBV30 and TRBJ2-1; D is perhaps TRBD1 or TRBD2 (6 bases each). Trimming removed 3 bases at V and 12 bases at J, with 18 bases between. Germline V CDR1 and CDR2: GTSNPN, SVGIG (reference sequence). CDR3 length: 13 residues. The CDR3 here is CAWSPQLQGGQFF. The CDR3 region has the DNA TGTGCCTGGAGCCCCCAACTACAGGGAGGGCAGTTCTTC.

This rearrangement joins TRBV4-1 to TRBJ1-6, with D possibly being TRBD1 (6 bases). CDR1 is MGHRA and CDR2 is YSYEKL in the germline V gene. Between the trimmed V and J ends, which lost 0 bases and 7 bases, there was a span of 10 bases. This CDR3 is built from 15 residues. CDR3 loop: CASSQDPQGNSPLHF. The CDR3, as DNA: TGCGCCAGCAGCCAAGATCCACAGGGCAATTCACCCCTCCACTTT.

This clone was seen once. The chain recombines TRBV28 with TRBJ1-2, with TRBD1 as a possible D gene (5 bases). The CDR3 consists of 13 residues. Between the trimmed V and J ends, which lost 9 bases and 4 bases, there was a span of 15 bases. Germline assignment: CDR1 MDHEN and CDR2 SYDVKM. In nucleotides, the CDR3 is TGTGCCAGTCACCCAGGGACTAGCTATGGCTACACCTTC. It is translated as CASHPGTSYGYTF.

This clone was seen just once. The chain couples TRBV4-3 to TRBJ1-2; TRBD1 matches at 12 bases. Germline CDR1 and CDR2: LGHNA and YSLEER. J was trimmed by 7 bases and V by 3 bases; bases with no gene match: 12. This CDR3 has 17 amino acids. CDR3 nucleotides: TGCGCCAGCAGCCAGTCCTGGAGGGGACAGGGGGCAAGTGGCTACACCTTC. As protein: CASSQSWRGQGASGYTF.

The CDR3 coding sequence is TGTGCCAGCAGCTATCAAGACTTTGAGCAGTTCTTC. Translating it yields CASSYQDFEQFF. The chain is built from TRBV3-1 (or the pseudogene TRBV3-2) and TRBJ2-1; unclear D gene. This CDR3 has 12 amino acids. Trimming pared 5 bases from V and 9 bases from J, leaving 11 bases between. CDR1 and CDR2 from the germline V gene are LGHDT and YNNKEL (reference sequence).

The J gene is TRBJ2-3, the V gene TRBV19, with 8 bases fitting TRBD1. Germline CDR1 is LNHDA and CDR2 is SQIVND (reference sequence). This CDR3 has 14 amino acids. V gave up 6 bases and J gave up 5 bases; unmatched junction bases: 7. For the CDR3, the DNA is TGTGCCAGTAGGACCGACAGGGGAAGAGATACGCAGTATTTT. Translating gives CASRTDRGRDTQYF.

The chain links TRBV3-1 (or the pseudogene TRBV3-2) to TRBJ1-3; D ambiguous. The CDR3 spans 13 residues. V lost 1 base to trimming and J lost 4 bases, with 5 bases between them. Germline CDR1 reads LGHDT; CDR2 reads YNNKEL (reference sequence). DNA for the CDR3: TGTGCCAGCAGCCAAGGAAAAGGAAACACCATATATTTT. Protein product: CASSQGKGNTIYF.

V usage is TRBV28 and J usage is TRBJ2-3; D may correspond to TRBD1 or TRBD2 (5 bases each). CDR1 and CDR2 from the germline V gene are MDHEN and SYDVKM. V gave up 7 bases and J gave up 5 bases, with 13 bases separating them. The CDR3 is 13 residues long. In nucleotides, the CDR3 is TGTGCCAGCAACGGGGCGCAGAGAGATACGCAGTATTTT. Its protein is CASNGAQRDTQYF.

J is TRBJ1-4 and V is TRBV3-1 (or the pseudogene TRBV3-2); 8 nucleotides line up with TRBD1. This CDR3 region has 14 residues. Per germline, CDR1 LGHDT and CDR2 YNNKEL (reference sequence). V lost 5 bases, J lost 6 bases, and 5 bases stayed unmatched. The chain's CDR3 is CASSADREYEKLFF. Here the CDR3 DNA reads TGTGCCAGCAGCGCGGACAGGGAGTATGAAAAACTGTTTTTT.

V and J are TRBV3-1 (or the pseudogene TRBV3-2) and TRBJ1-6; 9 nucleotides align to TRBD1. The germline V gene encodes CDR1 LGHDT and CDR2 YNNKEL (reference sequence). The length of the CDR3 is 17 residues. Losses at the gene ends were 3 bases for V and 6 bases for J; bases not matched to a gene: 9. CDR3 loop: CASSQGTGLAGNSPLHF. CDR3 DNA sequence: TGTGCCAGCAGCCAGGGGACAGGGCTCGCTGGTAATTCACCCCTCCACTTT.

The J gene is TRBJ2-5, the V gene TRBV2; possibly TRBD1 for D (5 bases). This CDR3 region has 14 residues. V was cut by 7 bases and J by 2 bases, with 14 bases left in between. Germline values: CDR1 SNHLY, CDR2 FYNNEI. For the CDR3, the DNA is TGTGCCAGCACTCCGACAGCCTTACAAGAGACCCAGTACTTC. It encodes CASTPTALQETQYF.